This T cell receptor (beta chain) originates from a study of spatial heterogeneity in lung cancer. Specified time point: blood at routine non-recurrence follow-up after resection. Sequencing covered unsorted whole RNA taken from tumor, nontumor lung or frozen PBMC. MiXCR, run by TCRdb on the 5' RACE reads, gives a single entry per CDR3 protein. The repertoire consists of around 110,000 distinct CDR3 sequences, with more than 9% occurring once and the leading ten covering approximately 15%. The CDR3 covers 14 residues. Looked up from germline, CDR1 is SGHRS and CDR2 is YFSETQ. V lost 5 bases and J 7 bases, leaving 18 bases between the germline ends.

This receptor was identified in a male donor with early-stage non-small cell lung cancer. This rearrangement joins TRBV5-1 to TRBJ1-1; D is ambiguous. Sequencing was performed on PBMCs, taken at follow-up. CDR3 protein: CASRPGGDEIEAFF. The CDR3 DNA reads TGCGCCAGCAGGCCCGGCGGGGATGAAATTGAAGCTTTCTTT.